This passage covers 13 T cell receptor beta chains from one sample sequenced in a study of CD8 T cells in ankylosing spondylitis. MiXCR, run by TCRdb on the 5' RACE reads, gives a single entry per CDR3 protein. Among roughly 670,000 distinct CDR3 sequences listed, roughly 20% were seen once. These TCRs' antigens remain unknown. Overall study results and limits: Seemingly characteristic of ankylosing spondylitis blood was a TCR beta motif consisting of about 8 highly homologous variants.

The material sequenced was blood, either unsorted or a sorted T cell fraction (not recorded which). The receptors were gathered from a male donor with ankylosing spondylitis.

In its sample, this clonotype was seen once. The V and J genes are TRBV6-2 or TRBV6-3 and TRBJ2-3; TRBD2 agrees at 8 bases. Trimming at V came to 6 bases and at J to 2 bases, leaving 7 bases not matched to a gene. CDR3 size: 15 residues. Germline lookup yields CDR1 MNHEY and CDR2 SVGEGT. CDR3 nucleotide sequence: TGTGCCAGCAGCCCCGTAGCGGGGATCACAGATACGCAGTATTTT. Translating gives CASSPVAGITDTQYF.

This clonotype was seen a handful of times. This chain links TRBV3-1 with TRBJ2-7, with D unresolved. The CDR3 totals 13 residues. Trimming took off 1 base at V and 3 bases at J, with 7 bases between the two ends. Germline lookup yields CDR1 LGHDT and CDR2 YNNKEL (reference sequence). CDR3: CASSQVWGYEQYF. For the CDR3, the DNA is TGTGCCAGCAGCCAAGTCTGGGGCTACGAGCAGTACTTC.

The CDR3 loop reads CASSLGTVGYEQYF. CDR3 DNA: TGTGCCAGCAGCTTAGGGACAGTCGGTTACGAGCAGTACTTC. The chain joins TRBV11-2 to TRBJ2-7, with D perhaps matching TRBD1 (6 bases). CDR1 is SGHAT and CDR2 is FQNNGV in the germline V gene. This CDR3 is 14 amino acids long. V lost 1 base, J lost 4 bases, and 11 bases lay in between.

The CDR3, as DNA: TGTGCCAGCAGCTTAGATCATCACAGAGCTAATGAAAAACTGTTTTTT. This sequence encodes CASSLDHHRANEKLFF. The genes are TRBV11-2 and TRBJ1-4; D remains unclear. From germline, CDR1 is SGHAT and CDR2 FQNNGV. The CDR3 runs to 16 residues. V was shortened by 0 bases and J by 3 bases, with 11 bases between the two germline ends.

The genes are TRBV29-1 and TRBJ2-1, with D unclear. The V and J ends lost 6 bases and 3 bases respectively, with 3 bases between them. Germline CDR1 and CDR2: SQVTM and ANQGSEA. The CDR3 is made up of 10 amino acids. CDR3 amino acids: CSVHYNEQFF. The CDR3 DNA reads TGCAGCGTGCACTACAATGAGCAGTTCTTC.

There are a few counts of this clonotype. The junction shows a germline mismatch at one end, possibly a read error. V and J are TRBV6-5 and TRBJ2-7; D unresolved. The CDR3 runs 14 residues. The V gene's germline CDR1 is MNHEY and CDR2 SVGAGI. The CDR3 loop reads CASSYPPGSNEQYF. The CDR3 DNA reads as TGTGCCAGCAGTTACCCTCCCGGCTCCAACGAGCAGTACTTC.

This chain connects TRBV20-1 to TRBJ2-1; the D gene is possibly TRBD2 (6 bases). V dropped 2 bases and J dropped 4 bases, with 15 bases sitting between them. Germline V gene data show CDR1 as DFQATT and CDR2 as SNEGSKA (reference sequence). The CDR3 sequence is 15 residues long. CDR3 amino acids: CSARRGSEGYNEQFF. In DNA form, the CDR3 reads TGCAGTGCTAGACGGGGGTCAGAAGGTTACAATGAGCAGTTCTTC.

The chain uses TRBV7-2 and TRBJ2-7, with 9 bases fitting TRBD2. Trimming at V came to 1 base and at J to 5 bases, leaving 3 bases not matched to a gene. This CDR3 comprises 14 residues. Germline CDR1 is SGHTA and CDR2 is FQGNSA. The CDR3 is CASSLGREGDEQYF. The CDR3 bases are TGTGCCAGCAGCTTAGGGCGGGAGGGGGACGAGCAGTACTTC.

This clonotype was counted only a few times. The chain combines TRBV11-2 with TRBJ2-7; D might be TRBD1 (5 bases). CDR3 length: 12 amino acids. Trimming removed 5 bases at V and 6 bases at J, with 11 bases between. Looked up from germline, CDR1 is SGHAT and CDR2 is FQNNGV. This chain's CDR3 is CASSLSRAEQYF. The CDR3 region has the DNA TGTGCCAGCAGCCTGAGCAGGGCCGAGCAGTACTTC.

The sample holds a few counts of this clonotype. DNA of the CDR3: TGTGCCAGCAGCCAGCGGACTAGCGGGGGCACCGGGGAGCTGTTTTTT. It codes for CASSQRTSGGTGELFF. The chain recombines TRBV9 with TRBJ2-2; 13 positions match TRBD2. V was pared by 4 bases and J by 4 bases, with 4 bases of the junction left unmatched. The germline V gene has CDR1 SGDLS and CDR2 YYNGEE. The CDR3 has 16 amino acids.

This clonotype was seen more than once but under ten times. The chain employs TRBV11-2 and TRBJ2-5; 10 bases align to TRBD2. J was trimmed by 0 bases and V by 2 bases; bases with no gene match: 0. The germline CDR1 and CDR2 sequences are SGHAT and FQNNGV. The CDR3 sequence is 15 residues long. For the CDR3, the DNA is TGTGCCAGCAGCTTACTAGCGGGGGACCAAGAGACCCAGTACTTC. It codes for CASSLLAGDQETQYF.

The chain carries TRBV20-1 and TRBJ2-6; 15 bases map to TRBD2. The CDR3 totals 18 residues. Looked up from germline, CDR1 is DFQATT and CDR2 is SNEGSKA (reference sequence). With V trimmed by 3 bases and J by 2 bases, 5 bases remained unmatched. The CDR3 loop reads CSASKGLAGGTGANVLTF. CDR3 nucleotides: TGCAGTGCTAGTAAGGGACTAGCGGGGGGTACTGGGGCCAACGTCCTGACTTTC.

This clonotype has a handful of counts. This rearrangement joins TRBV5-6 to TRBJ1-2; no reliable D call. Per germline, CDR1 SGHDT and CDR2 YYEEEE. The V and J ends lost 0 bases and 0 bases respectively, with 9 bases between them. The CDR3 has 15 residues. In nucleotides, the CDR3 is TGTGCCAGCAGCTTGGTTAGGGTAGCTAACTATGGCTACACCTTC. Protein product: CASSLVRVANYGYTF.